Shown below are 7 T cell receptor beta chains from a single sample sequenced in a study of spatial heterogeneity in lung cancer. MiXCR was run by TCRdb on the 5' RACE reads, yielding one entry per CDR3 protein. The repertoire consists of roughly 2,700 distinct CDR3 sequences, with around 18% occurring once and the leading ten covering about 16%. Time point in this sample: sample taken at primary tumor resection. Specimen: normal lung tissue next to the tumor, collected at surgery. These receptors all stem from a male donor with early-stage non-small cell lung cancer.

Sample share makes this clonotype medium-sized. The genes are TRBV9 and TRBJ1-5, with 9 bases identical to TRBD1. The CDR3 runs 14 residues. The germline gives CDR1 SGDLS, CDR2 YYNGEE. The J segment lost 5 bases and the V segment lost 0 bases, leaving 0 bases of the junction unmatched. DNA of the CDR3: TGTGCCAGCAGCGTAGGGGACAGGGATCAGCCCCAGCATTTT. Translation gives CASSVGDRDQPQHF.

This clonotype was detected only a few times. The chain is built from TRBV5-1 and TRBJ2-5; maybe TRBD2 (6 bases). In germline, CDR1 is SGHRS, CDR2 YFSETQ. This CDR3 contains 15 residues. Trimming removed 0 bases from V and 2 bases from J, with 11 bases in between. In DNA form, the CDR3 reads TGCGCCAGCAGCTTGGACCACGGGACTCAAGAGACCCAGTACTTC. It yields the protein CASSLDHGTQETQYF.

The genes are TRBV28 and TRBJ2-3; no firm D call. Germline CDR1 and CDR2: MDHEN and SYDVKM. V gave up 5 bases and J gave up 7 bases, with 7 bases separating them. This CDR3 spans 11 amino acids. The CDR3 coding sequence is TGTGCCAGCAGTCAGGAGAATACGCAGTATTTT. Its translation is CASSQENTQYF.

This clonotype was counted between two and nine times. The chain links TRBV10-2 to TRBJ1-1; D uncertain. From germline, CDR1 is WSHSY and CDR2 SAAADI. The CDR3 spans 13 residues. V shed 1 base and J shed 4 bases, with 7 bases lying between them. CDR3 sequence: CASSELGGTEAFF. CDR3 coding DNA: TGCGCCAGCAGTGAGTTGGGAGGCACTGAAGCTTTCTTT.

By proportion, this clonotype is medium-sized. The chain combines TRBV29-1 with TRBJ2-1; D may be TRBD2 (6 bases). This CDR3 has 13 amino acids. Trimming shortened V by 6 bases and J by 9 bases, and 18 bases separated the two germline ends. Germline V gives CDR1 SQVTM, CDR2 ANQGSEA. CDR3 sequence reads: CSVVRDSLAEQFF. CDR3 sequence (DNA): TGCAGCGTAGTCCGGGACTCTCTTGCTGAGCAGTTCTTC.

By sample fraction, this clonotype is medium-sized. CDR3 region: CASSIGSGARETQYF. The CDR3 DNA reads as TGTGCCAGTAGTATAGGGTCGGGGGCGCGGGAGACCCAGTACTTC. J is TRBJ2-5 and V is TRBV19, with D possibly being TRBD1 or TRBD2 (6 bases each). V lost 1 base to trimming and J lost 5 bases, with 14 bases between them. The CDR3 has 15 residues. Germline V gives CDR1 LNHDA, CDR2 SQIVND (reference sequence).

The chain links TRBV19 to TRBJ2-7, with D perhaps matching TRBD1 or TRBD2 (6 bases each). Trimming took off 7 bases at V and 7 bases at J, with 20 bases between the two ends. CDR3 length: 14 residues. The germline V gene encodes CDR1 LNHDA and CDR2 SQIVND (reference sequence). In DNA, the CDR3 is TGTGCCAGTACGGGGGACACCGAGCCTAGGGAGCAGTACTTC. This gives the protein CASTGDTEPREQYF.